The rows below give T cell receptor beta chains drawn from one sample of a study of T-cell memory formation after mild COVID-19. Via MiXCR, TCRdb re-called the 5' RACE reads, giving one row per CDR3 protein. The sample records around 430,000 distinct CDR3 sequences, more than 15% being singletons. The sequenced sample consisted of PBMCs or a T cell subset sorted from them (not recorded which). The receptors were gathered from a man between 18 and 35 years old who had mild COVID-19 (a few samples of this study predate the infection). Cell type and time point are not known. Both conserved end residues are part of each CDR3. Each record gives: CDR3 DNA, CDR3 protein, V gene, D gene, clone size, J gene. A D gene is named only where the DNA matches it firmly. Expanded clones are given a class, and other clones once, few, many or no size at all.

cdr3_nt: TGTGCCAGCAGCCTATTGGGGGGGTCCGGACTAAACACCATATATTTT; cdr3_aa: CASSLLGGSGLNTIYF; v_call: TRBV5-5; d_call: -; clone_size: few; j_call: TRBJ1-3
cdr3_nt: TGTGCCAGCACAAGGAGGTCTGCGGGCCAAATAAATACGCAGTATTTT; cdr3_aa: CASTRRSAGQINTQYF; v_call: TRBV13; d_call: -; clone_size: -; j_call: TRBJ2-3
cdr3_nt: TGTGCCAGCAACCCAAAGATCGGGGAGCTGTTTTTT; cdr3_aa: CASNPKIGELFF; v_call: TRBV7-2; d_call: -; clone_size: -; j_call: TRBJ2-2
cdr3_nt: TGTGCCAGCAGCTTAGCGCCCAGGGGGACCATCGGGACCCAGTACTTC; cdr3_aa: CASSLAPRGTIGTQYF; v_call: TRBV7-2; d_call: TRBD1; clone_size: -; j_call: TRBJ2-5
cdr3_nt: TGTGCCAGCAGCTTAGGGGGACTGCCCACAGATACGCAGTATTTT; cdr3_aa: CASSLGGLPTDTQYF; v_call: TRBV7-8; d_call: -; clone_size: -; j_call: TRBJ2-3
cdr3_nt: TGCGCCAGCAGTGAGTCGACCCCATGGAATACGCAGTATTTT; cdr3_aa: CASSESTPWNTQYF; v_call: TRBV10-1; d_call: -; clone_size: few; j_call: TRBJ2-3
cdr3_nt: TGCGCCAGCAGTGACCCCCTAGCGGGGGATACGCAGTATTTT; cdr3_aa: CASSDPLAGDTQYF; v_call: TRBV10-2; d_call: TRBD2; clone_size: few; j_call: TRBJ2-3
cdr3_nt: TGCGCCAGCAGCCAAAACACAGGGCTAGCTGAAGCTTTCTTT; cdr3_aa: CASSQNTGLAEAFF; v_call: TRBV4-3; d_call: -; clone_size: -; j_call: TRBJ1-1
cdr3_nt: TGTGCCAGCAGTGGGACAGGGATCATCGATGGCTACACCTTC; cdr3_aa: CASSGTGIIDGYTF; v_call: TRBV12-3/TRBV12-4; d_call: TRBD1; clone_size: -; j_call: TRBJ1-2
cdr3_nt: TGCAGCGTTGAAGATCCAGGTGAGGGCTACGAGCAGTACTTC; cdr3_aa: CSVEDPGEGYEQYF; v_call: TRBV29-1; d_call: -; clone_size: many; j_call: TRBJ2-7
cdr3_nt: TGCAGTGCTAGAGATCTCCGGGGGACCTACGAGCAGTACTTC; cdr3_aa: CSARDLRGTYEQYF; v_call: TRBV20-1; d_call: -; clone_size: -; j_call: TRBJ2-7
cdr3_nt: TGTGCCAGCAGGACGGGACAGGGAATTGGGGGCTACACCTTC; cdr3_aa: CASRTGQGIGGYTF; v_call: TRBV5-8; d_call: TRBD1; clone_size: few; j_call: TRBJ1-2
cdr3_nt: TGTGCCAGCACTAAAGACAGTCCGTACTACGAGCAGTACTTC; cdr3_aa: CASTKDSPYYEQYF; v_call: TRBV6-5; d_call: -; clone_size: -; j_call: TRBJ2-7
cdr3_nt: TGCAGCGTACGAGACAGTGATCTTAACTATGGCTACACCTTC; cdr3_aa: CSVRDSDLNYGYTF; v_call: TRBV29-1; d_call: -; clone_size: few; j_call: TRBJ1-2
cdr3_nt: TGTGCCAGTAGTATGACGGGGACAGATGGAAACACCATATATTTT; cdr3_aa: CASSMTGTDGNTIYF; v_call: TRBV19; d_call: TRBD1; clone_size: -; j_call: TRBJ1-3
cdr3_nt: TGCGCCAGCAGCAGCCGACAGGGCGGCTCTGGGGCCAACGTCCTGACTTTC; cdr3_aa: CASSSRQGGSGANVLTF; v_call: TRBV4-3; d_call: TRBD1; clone_size: -; j_call: TRBJ2-6
cdr3_nt: TGTGCCAGCAGTTACTCGGTAGCGGGGGGCACAGATACGCAGTATTTT; cdr3_aa: CASSYSVAGGTDTQYF; v_call: TRBV6-6; d_call: TRBD2; clone_size: few; j_call: TRBJ2-3
cdr3_nt: TGCGCCAGCAGCTTGGAGGGGGCAGATACGCAGTATTTT; cdr3_aa: CASSLEGADTQYF; v_call: TRBV5-1; d_call: -; clone_size: many; j_call: TRBJ2-3
cdr3_nt: TGTGCCAGCAGCTTAGCTAGATACTATGGCTACACCTTC; cdr3_aa: CASSLARYYGYTF; v_call: TRBV7-2; d_call: -; clone_size: few; j_call: TRBJ1-2
cdr3_nt: TGTGCCAGCAGCCGGCAAGGGGACGGAATCGGAGAGACCCAGTACTTC; cdr3_aa: CASSRQGDGIGETQYF; v_call: TRBV4-2; d_call: -; clone_size: -; j_call: TRBJ2-5
cdr3_nt: TGTGCCAGCAGTGGCCCGGACAGAGCCGAGAATAACTATGGCTACACCTTC; cdr3_aa: CASSGPDRAENNYGYTF; v_call: TRBV6-1; d_call: -; clone_size: few; j_call: TRBJ1-2
cdr3_nt: TGTGCCAGCTCACCAGGTATCACAGGGGGAAAGATCGATGAAAAACTGTTTTTT; cdr3_aa: CASSPGITGGKIDEKLFF; v_call: TRBV18; d_call: TRBD1; clone_size: once; j_call: TRBJ1-4
cdr3_nt: TGTGCCAGCCTAGCCTACAATGGGGCCAGTGAGCAGTTCTTC; cdr3_aa: CASLAYNGASEQFF; v_call: TRBV5-5; d_call: -; clone_size: few; j_call: TRBJ2-1
cdr3_nt: TGCAGCGTTGTGGGGCGCCCTCTTGACCTGAACACTGAAGCTTTCTTT; cdr3_aa: CSVVGRPLDLNTEAFF; v_call: TRBV29-1; d_call: -; clone_size: -; j_call: TRBJ1-1
cdr3_nt: TGTGCCAGCAGTTTAGGGGAACAGGGGGCCGCATACGAGCAGTACTTC; cdr3_aa: CASSLGEQGAAYEQYF; v_call: TRBV12-3/TRBV12-4; d_call: TRBD1; clone_size: -; j_call: TRBJ2-7
cdr3_nt: TGCGCCAGCAGCTTGGAGGGACTAGCCAACAATGAGCAGTTCTTC; cdr3_aa: CASSLEGLANNEQFF; v_call: TRBV5-1; d_call: TRBD2; clone_size: -; j_call: TRBJ2-1
cdr3_nt: TGTGCCAGCAGCTTATCCGGAAAAACCTCTGGAAACACCATATATTTT; cdr3_aa: CASSLSGKTSGNTIYF; v_call: TRBV7-9; d_call: -; clone_size: few; j_call: TRBJ1-3
cdr3_nt: TGTGCCAGCGGTCCGCGGGCAAAACCTTCCTCCTACGAGCAGTACTTC; cdr3_aa: CASGPRAKPSSYEQYF; v_call: TRBV12-3/TRBV12-4; d_call: -; clone_size: few; j_call: TRBJ2-7
cdr3_nt: TGTGCCAGTAGTATGTGGGGCCTTAATCAGCCCCAGCATTTT; cdr3_aa: CASSMWGLNQPQHF; v_call: TRBV19; d_call: -; clone_size: -; j_call: TRBJ1-5
cdr3_nt: TGTGCCAGCAGCGTAGAACGGGGAATAGCAGGGCATTTT; cdr3_aa: CASSVERGIAGHF; v_call: TRBV9; d_call: -; clone_size: -; j_call: TRBJ1-5
cdr3_nt: TGCAGCGTTGAAGGTTGGGACACTGAAGCTTTCTTT; cdr3_aa: CSVEGWDTEAFF; v_call: TRBV29-1; d_call: -; clone_size: -; j_call: TRBJ1-1
cdr3_nt: TGTGCCAGTAGTCCCTACGGACGGACTGAAGCTTTCTTT; cdr3_aa: CASSPYGRTEAFF; v_call: TRBV19; d_call: -; clone_size: few; j_call: TRBJ1-1
cdr3_nt: TGTGCCACCGCGGGGTCCAGCGGGAGGCGGGATACGCAGTATTTT; cdr3_aa: CATAGSSGRRDTQYF; v_call: TRBV19; d_call: TRBD2; clone_size: -; j_call: TRBJ2-3
cdr3_nt: TGTGCCACCAGCAGATCTTTCGGGGGTGACCACAATGAGCAGTTCTTC; cdr3_aa: CATSRSFGGDHNEQFF; v_call: TRBV15; d_call: -; clone_size: -; j_call: TRBJ2-1
cdr3_nt: TGCAGTGCTAGCCTTTGGCGGGGGTTGACAGATACGCAGTATTTT; cdr3_aa: CSASLWRGLTDTQYF; v_call: TRBV20-1; d_call: TRBD2; clone_size: few; j_call: TRBJ2-3
cdr3_nt: TGTGCCAGCAGACTCACGGACGGGCCGCTGTTTTTT; cdr3_aa: CASRLTDGPLFF; v_call: TRBV6-6; d_call: -; clone_size: -; j_call: TRBJ2-2
cdr3_nt: TGTGCCACCAGCCCCCAGTACTTC; cdr3_aa: CATSPQYF; v_call: TRBV6-4; d_call: -; clone_size: -; j_call: TRBJ2-5
cdr3_nt: TGTGCCAGCAGTTGGGGACAGGGGGACCTCAATGAGCAGTTCTTC; cdr3_aa: CASSWGQGDLNEQFF; v_call: TRBV27; d_call: TRBD1; clone_size: -; j_call: TRBJ2-1
cdr3_nt: TGTGCCAGCAGCTCCCCCGGGACTAGTAGGAACATTCAGTACTTC; cdr3_aa: CASSSPGTSRNIQYF; v_call: TRBV13; d_call: TRBD2; clone_size: few; j_call: TRBJ2-4
cdr3_nt: TGCAGTGCTCTAGGACTCTTTAGCAATCAGCCCCAGCATTTT; cdr3_aa: CSALGLFSNQPQHF; v_call: TRBV20-1; d_call: -; clone_size: -; j_call: TRBJ1-5
cdr3_nt: TGTGCCAGCAGTAGGATGCGGGGACTACAAGAGACCCAGTACTTC; cdr3_aa: CASSRMRGLQETQYF; v_call: TRBV12-3/TRBV12-4; d_call: TRBD2; clone_size: few; j_call: TRBJ2-5
cdr3_nt: TGTGCCAGCAGTAGGACAGGCCACTTATCTGGGGCCAACGTCCTGACTTTC; cdr3_aa: CASSRTGHLSGANVLTF; v_call: TRBV27; d_call: TRBD1; clone_size: once; j_call: TRBJ2-6
cdr3_nt: TGTGCCAGCAGCCCTCGGACGGGAACTGAAGCTTTCTTT; cdr3_aa: CASSPRTGTEAFF; v_call: TRBV7-2; d_call: -; clone_size: -; j_call: TRBJ1-1
cdr3_nt: TGCGCCAGCAGCTTGGATTCGGAGACCCAGTACTTC; cdr3_aa: CASSLDSETQYF; v_call: TRBV5-1; d_call: -; clone_size: many; j_call: TRBJ2-5
cdr3_nt: TGCGCCAGCAGCACGTTCCCCGGAGGGGAGCTGTTTTTT; cdr3_aa: CASSTFPGGELFF; v_call: TRBV5-1; d_call: -; clone_size: few; j_call: TRBJ2-2
cdr3_nt: TGTGCCAGCAGTAAATCAGTGAACACTGAAGCTTTCTTT; cdr3_aa: CASSKSVNTEAFF; v_call: TRBV6-2/TRBV6-3; d_call: -; clone_size: few; j_call: TRBJ1-1
cdr3_nt: TGTGCCAGCACCCCGGGACTTTCGGATACGCAGTATTTT; cdr3_aa: CASTPGLSDTQYF; v_call: TRBV12-3/TRBV12-4; d_call: -; clone_size: -; j_call: TRBJ2-3